Here is one T cell receptor beta chain with its context. Its target is not known. The table came from immunoSEQ multiplex PCR; TCRdb's copy has only in-frame clones and leaves some out. The sample has around 30,000 clones, around 86% seen once. V was pared by 2 bases and J by 0 bases, with 7 bases between. The CDR3 loop spans 14 amino acids. Germline CDR1 reads MNHEY; CDR2 reads SVGAGI. This entry comes from a study of PD-L1 blockade in urothelial cancer. Across the whole study: The patients had undergone anywhere from 0 to 3 prior chemotherapy regimens. General study points: Better progression-free and overall survival followed lower pretreatment blood clonality.

The clonotype originates from a man aged 45-65 years with urothelial cancer. The chain uses TRBV6-5 and TRBJ1-1; D call uncertain. The input for sequencing was PBMCs, taken around atezolizumab (anti-PD-L1) treatment. The CDR3 reads CASSYGSMNTEAFF. CDR3 in DNA: TGTGCCAGCAGTTACGGGAGCATGAACACTGAAGCTTTCTTT.